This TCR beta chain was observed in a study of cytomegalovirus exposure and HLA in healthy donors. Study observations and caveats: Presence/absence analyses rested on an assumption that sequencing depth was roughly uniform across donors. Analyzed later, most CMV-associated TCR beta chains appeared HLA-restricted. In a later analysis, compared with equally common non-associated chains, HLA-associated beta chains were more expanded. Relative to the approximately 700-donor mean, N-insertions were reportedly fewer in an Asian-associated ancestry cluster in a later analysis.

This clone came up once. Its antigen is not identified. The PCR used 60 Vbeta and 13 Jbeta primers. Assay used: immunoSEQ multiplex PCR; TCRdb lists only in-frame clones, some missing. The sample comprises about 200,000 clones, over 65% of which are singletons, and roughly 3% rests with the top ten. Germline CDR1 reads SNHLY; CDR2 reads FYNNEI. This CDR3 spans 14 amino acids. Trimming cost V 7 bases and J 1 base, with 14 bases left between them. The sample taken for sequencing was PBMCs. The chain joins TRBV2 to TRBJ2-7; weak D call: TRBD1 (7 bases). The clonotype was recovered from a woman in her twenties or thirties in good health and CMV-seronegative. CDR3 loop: CASTEQGRSYEQYF. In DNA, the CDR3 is TGTGCCAGCACCGAACAGGGGAGGTCCTACGAGCAGTACTTC. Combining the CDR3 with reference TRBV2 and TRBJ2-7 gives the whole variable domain EPEVTQTPSHQVTQMGQEVILRCVPISNHLYFYWYRQILGQKVEFLVSFYNNEISEKSEIFDDQFSVERPDGSNFTLKIRSTKLEDSAMYFCASTEQGRSYEQYFGPGTRLTVT.